The rows below give T cell receptor beta chains drawn from one sample of a study of CD8 T cells in ankylosing spondylitis. MiXCR, applied by TCRdb to the 5' RACE reads, yields one record per CDR3 protein. The sample shows hundreds of thousands of distinct CDR3 sequences, roughly a tenth of them seen only once. The material sequenced was blood, either unsorted or a sorted T cell fraction (not recorded which). The receptors come from a male donor with ankylosing spondylitis or in good health (not recorded which). Both conserved end residues are part of each CDR3. Each record gives: V gene, CDR3 protein.

>TRBV28
CATNSRLLSTGVAEQYF
>TRBV28
CASSLGGISTDTQYF
>TRBV29-1
CSVGGGVGNQPQHF
>TRBV28
CASRPRVPDTQYF
>TRBV3-1
CASSPTGGADSEQYF
>TRBV3-1
CASSQDRAGLSSYEQYF
>TRBV7-2
CASSLLPGNQETQYF
>TRBV20-1
CSASGGTTISTDTQYF
>TRBV9
CASSPVTQGGPGELFF
>TRBV10-3
CAISVGTGAYEQYF
>TRBV11-2
CASSLGRTNYGYTF
>TRBV12-3/TRBV12-4
CASQSGTTYNSPLHF
>TRBV10-3
CAISESTGLQFF
>TRBV5-5
CASSSYSGVGEQYF
>TRBV4-2
CASSQVAATSGRNEQFF
>TRBV7-9
CASSLDRRQFSGNTIYF
>TRBV20-1
CSAEGNSNQPQHF
>TRBV20-1
CSATPGTGGHYGYTF
>TRBV29-1
CSVAGDRNIQYF
>TRBV15
CATSRDPVGVAYEQYF
>TRBV20-1
CSASIPRLGTGELFF
>TRBV5-1
CASSSKDPDTQYF
>TRBV5-1
CASSSQGAGSSYNEQFF
>TRBV18
CASSPDFLAGVSTDTQYF
>TRBV24-1
CATSGTGQIGDPDTQYF
>TRBV12-3/TRBV12-4
CASIPGTGKGNTIYF
>TRBV6-1
CASSSGPVQETQYF
>TRBV29-1
CSAEGAGQASWETQYF
>TRBV24-1
CATSEWTSGSTDTQYF
>TRBV5-6
CASSSTYTGELFF
>TRBV24-1
CATSQGEKLFF
>TRBV9
CASSRDVHNTGELFF
>TRBV14
CASSPYTGLRTGELFF
>TRBV7-2
CASSSDRYNEKLFF
>TRBV29-1
CSGTGLRDTQYF
>TRBV12-3/TRBV12-4
CASSSLGVGANVLTF
>TRBV24-1
CATSETGDREAFF
>TRBV12-3/TRBV12-4
CASSLGHLAIHF
>TRBV28
CASSPPAGPHNEQFF
>TRBV28
CASSGDTHGIGETQYF
>TRBV4-2
CASSQPGTPGDQPQHF
>TRBV27
CASTSIYPTGELFF
>TRBV20-1
CSAQAAPELATDTQYF
>TRBV7-2
CASSLASVSTETQYF
>TRBV10-3
CAISGGQPNSGANVLTF
>TRBV20-1
CSARDWTDTQYF
>TRBV18
CASSPSRAGGPTDTQYF
>TRBV2
CASGGGGGELKADAQYF
>TRBV7-9
CASSPQGQGQYF
>TRBV5-1
CASRHVEGKVYEQYF
>TRBV5-1
CASSTSGQTYNEQFF
>TRBV28
CASSRTGKNYEQYF
>TRBV5-1
CASSLGMGTFGYTF
>TRBV20-1
CSAPRDRVQPYEQYF
>TRBV14
CASSQDRTASEAFF
>TRBV20-1
CSARDSATGGSNQPQHF
>TRBV5-1
CASRGTGGQETQYF